Each of the 11 T cell receptor beta chains below was sequenced from the same sample in a study of T cells after yellow fever vaccination. TCRdb re-analysed the 5' RACE reads in MiXCR, keeping a single row per CDR3 protein. The data hold roughly 160,000 distinct CDR3 sequences, with about 7% observed a single time. The sample in question was CD4+ T cells sorted from PBMCs, obtained around 5 days after the first yellow fever vaccination. The receptors here all came from a man between 18 and 35 years old who received the YFV17D yellow fever vaccine.

V gene TRBV18 combines with J gene TRBJ1-5, with D unclear. Per germline, CDR1 KGHSH and CDR2 LQKENI. This CDR3 contains 14 residues. Deletions cut 5 bases from V and 4 bases from J, with 12 bases between. The chain's CDR3 is CASSGEPGNQPQHF. The CDR3 DNA reads as TGTGCCAGCTCAGGGGAACCGGGAAATCAGCCCCAGCATTTT. Full variable domain (remainder filled in from reference TRBV18 and TRBJ1-5): NAGVMQNPRHLVRRRGQEARLRCSPMKGHSHVYWYRQLPEEGLKFMVYLQKENIIDESGMPKERFSAEFPKEGPSILRIQQVVRGDSAAYFCASSGEPGNQPQHFGDGTRLSIL.

This clonotype was detected many times. V gene TRBV20-1 combines with J gene TRBJ1-1; TRBD1 matches 7 bases. CDR1 is DFQATT and CDR2 is SNEGSKA in the germline V gene (reference sequence). V lost 6 bases and J lost 1; bases outside the gene matches: 8. The CDR3 contains 14 residues. CDR3: CSATTGPANTEAFF. The CDR3, as DNA: TGCAGTGCGACGACAGGGCCAGCGAACACTGAAGCTTTCTTT.

There are a few counts of this clonotype. The chain carries TRBV30 and TRBJ2-3, with 11 bases matching TRBD1. Looked up from germline, CDR1 is GTSNPN and CDR2 is SVGIG (reference sequence). This CDR3 has 15 residues. V trimming: 5 bases; J trimming: 4 bases; junction bases outside the gene matches: 8. CDR3 in amino acids: CAWRRGQGGADTQYF. Here the CDR3 DNA reads TGTGCCTGGCGGAGGGGACAGGGGGGCGCAGATACGCAGTATTTT.

This clonotype was picked up many times. The rearrangement links TRBV7-6 to TRBJ1-5, with D perhaps matching TRBD1 (6 bases). Trimming removed 5 bases at V and 7 bases at J, with 12 bases between. The CDR3 loop spans 13 amino acids. Germline-derived CDR1 and CDR2 are SGHVS and FNYEAQ. The CDR3 region is CASSQQGFQPQHF. The CDR3 DNA is TGTGCCAGCAGCCAACAGGGTTTCCAGCCCCAGCATTTT.

This clonotype was recorded at least ten times. The chain links TRBV25-1 to TRBJ2-5; 7 positions match TRBD1. The V and J ends lost 4 bases and 2 bases, in that order; junction bases with no gene match: 7. Germline CDR1 MGHDK, CDR2 SYGVNS. CDR3 length: 15 amino acids. CDR3 loop: CASSALDREQETQYF. CDR3 in DNA: TGTGCCAGCAGTGCCCTAGACAGGGAACAAGAGACCCAGTACTTC.

This clonotype was picked up many times. This rearrangement joins TRBV18 to TRBJ2-3; 10 nucleotides align to TRBD2. Germline lookup yields CDR1 KGHSH and CDR2 LQKENI. V gave up 2 bases and J gave up 5 bases; unmatched junction bases: 7. CDR3 length equals 16 residues. CDR3 loop: CASSPFSGGAGDTQYF. As DNA, the CDR3 is TGTGCCAGCTCACCATTCAGCGGGGGGGCCGGAGATACGCAGTATTTT.

The sample holds many counts of this clonotype. The genes are TRBV3-1 and TRBJ2-7; no definite D call. Germline-derived CDR1 and CDR2 are LGHDT and YNNKEL (reference sequence). The CDR3 runs 14 residues. V lost 0 bases and J 0 bases, leaving 6 bases between the germline ends. Here the CDR3 DNA reads TGTGCCAGCAGCCAAGAACGCAGCTCCTACGAGCAGTACTTC. It yields the protein CASSQERSSYEQYF.

This chain connects TRBV5-8 to TRBJ2-7; no clear D. The germline CDR1 and CDR2 sequences are SGHTS and YDEGEE. V was shortened by 0 bases and J by 7 bases, with 5 bases between the two germline ends. The CDR3 loop spans 11 amino acids. The CDR3 protein is CASSLDGEQYV. For the CDR3, the DNA is TGTGCCAGCAGCTTGGACGGGGAGCAGTACGTC.

This clonotype has ten or more counts. The rearrangement joins TRBV19 to TRBJ2-3, with D uncertain. The CDR3 runs 12 residues. V lost 5 bases to trimming and J lost 7 bases, with 10 bases between them. Germline V gene data show CDR1 as LNHDA and CDR2 as SQIVND (reference sequence). In DNA form, the CDR3 reads TGTGCCAGTAGTCAGTCACGAAATACGCAGTATTTT. Residues: CASSQSRNTQYF.

This clonotype was observed at least ten times. A read error may produce the germline difference seen at one junction end. The genes are TRBV12-3 or TRBV12-4 and TRBJ2-3; D is unclear. This CDR3 region has 12 residues. The CDR3, as DNA: TGTGCCAGCACCATCCCGGGTCGCCCTATCCATTTT. It translates to CASTIPGRPIHF.

The chain has TRBV28 and TRBJ2-6; perhaps TRBD1 as D (7 bases). CDR3 length: 18 amino acids. Germline loops: CDR1 MDHEN, CDR2 SYDVKM. V shed 3 bases and J shed 1 base, with 16 bases lying between them. The CDR3 region has the DNA TGTGCCAGCAGTTTGGCAGGGGGGTCTTCTTCTGGGGCCAACGTCCTGACTTTC. Protein: CASSLAGGSSSGANVLTF.